This T cell receptor beta chain comes out of a study of T cell responses to AZD1222 COVID-19 vaccine. Sequenced by immunoSEQ multiplex PCR; TCRdb stores in-frame clones only, minus some. The sample yields approximately 96,000 clones, under 95% seen once. Germline V CDR1 and CDR2: SGHVS, FQNEAQ. There are 14 residues in the CDR3. V lost 5 bases and J lost 4, with 14 bases in between. This TCR was sampled from an adult who received the AZD1222 COVID-19 vaccine. The specimen comprised peripheral blood, sampled 28 days after the second AZD1222 dose. This sequence joins TRBV7-8 and TRBJ1-2; no firm D call. The CDR3 DNA is TGTGCCAGCAGCGCCGGACCCGGAGGCTATGGCTACACCTTC. Protein product: CASSAGPGGYGYTF.